A single sample gave rise to the 9 T cell receptor beta chains below, sequenced in a study of Graves' ophthalmopathy and Graves' hyperthyroidism. The study amplified TCR beta CDR3 regions using RNA transcripts. HTBI primers were employed in first-round RT-PCR, then a second-round multiplex PCR followed. TCRdb reanalysed the multiplex PCR reads using MiXCR and keeps one entry per CDR3 protein. The table includes over a million distinct CDR3 sequences, less than 45% detected once. The sample consisted of peripheral blood or thyroid tissue (not recorded which). All receptors derive from an adult man with Graves' hyperthyroidism.

A remark on this clonotype: This may arise from a read error, as a much more abundant clone is one base away. No conserved phenylalanine or tryptophan is present at the end of the CDR3, so a read error is the likely explanation. The chain is built from TRBV20-1 and TRBJ1-1; D unresolved. V gave up 2 bases and J gave up 1 base, with 2 bases separating them. The CDR3 length is 11 residues. The V gene's germline CDR1 is DFQATT and CDR2 SNEGSKA (reference sequence). The CDR3 DNA sequence: TGCAGTGCTAGACGGAACACTGAAGCTTTCCTT. Its protein is CSARRNTEAFL.

The table lists this clonotype with many counts. The V call is TRBV29-1, the J call TRBJ1-3; 10 bases agree with TRBD1. Trimming removed 8 bases from V and 0 bases from J; junction bases left unmatched: 7. Germline assignment: CDR1 SQVTM and CDR2 ANQGSEA. There are 15 residues in the CDR3. The CDR3 sequence is CSMRTGGDSGNTIYF. In DNA, the CDR3 is TGCAGCATGCGGACAGGGGGTGACTCTGGAAACACCATATATTTT. The full variable domain, its missing parts supplied by reference TRBV29-1 and TRBJ1-3, is SAVISQKPSRDICQRGTSLTIQCQVDSQVTMMFWYRQQPGQSLTLIATANQGSEATYESGFVIDKFPISRPNLTFSTLTVSNMSPEDSSIYLCSMRTGGDSGNTIYFGEGSWLTVV.

The gene calls are TRBV29-1 and TRBJ2-6; 7 positions agree with TRBD1. Germline lookup yields CDR1 SQVTM and CDR2 ANQGSEA. The CDR3 is 10 residues long. The junction had 3 bases not matched to a gene; V was cut back by 4 bases and J by 15 bases. The CDR3 loop reads CSVASGGLTF. CDR3 nucleotide sequence: TGCAGCGTTGCTTCAGGGGGCCTGACTTTC.

This clonotype appeared a few times. This rearrangement joins TRBV12-3 or TRBV12-4 to TRBJ1-1; 10 bases fit TRBD1. This CDR3 contains 13 residues. Unmatched junction bases numbered 4, after V lost 11 bases and J lost 1 base. DNA for the CDR3: TGTGCCGGGACAGGGGTGGGGAACACTGAAGCTTTCTTT. Translating it yields CAGTGVGNTEAFF.

In this sample, this clonotype turned up many times. This chain links TRBV14 with TRBJ1-2; a possible D gene is TRBD1 (6 bases). The CDR3 spans 15 residues. CDR1 is SGHDN, CDR2 FVKESK, per germline. V lost 0 bases, J lost 3 bases, and 11 bases lay in between. Here the CDR3 DNA reads TGTGCCAGCAGCCAAGAGGGGGCCAGTTACTATGGCTACACCTTC. Its translation: CASSQEGASYYGYTF.

This clonotype has at least ten counts. This rearrangement joins TRBV4-1 to TRBJ1-1; the D gene is possibly TRBD1 (6 bases). This CDR3 spans 14 amino acids. CDR1 and CDR2 (germline): MGHRA, YSYEKL. V lost 2 bases and J 0 bases, leaving 7 bases between the germline ends. The CDR3 DNA is TGCGCCAGCAGCCAACAGGGGATGAACACTGAAGCTTTCTTT. Its protein product is CASSQQGMNTEAFF.

This clonotype has just a few counts. V usage is TRBV5-2 and J usage is TRBJ2-5. TRBV5-2 is assigned pseudogene status. The CDR3 has 12 amino acids. CDR3 loop: CASSTAQETQYF. The CDR3 nucleotides read TGTGCCAGCAGTACAGCTCAAGAGACCCAGTACTTC.

In its sample, this clonotype was seen many times. The chain couples TRBV15 to TRBJ1-4; a possible D gene is TRBD1 (5 bases). The germline gives CDR1 LNHNV, CDR2 YYDKDF (reference sequence). The CDR3 loop spans 12 amino acids. Trimming shortened V by 3 bases and J by 10 bases, and 9 bases separated the two germline ends. The DNA for the CDR3 is TGTGCCACCAGCAGCTACGGGGGAAAACTGTTTTTT. Translated, it gives CATSSYGGKLFF.

A few counts support this clonotype. The genes are TRBV30 and TRBJ1-6, with no clear D. V lost 5 bases and J lost 10, with 12 bases in between. Germline V lookup: CDR1 GTSNPN, CDR2 SVGIG (reference sequence). The CDR3 consists of 12 residues. The CDR3 DNA reads as TGTGCCTGGCACGAGGACTACTCACCCCTCCACTTT. This sequence encodes CAWHEDYSPLHF.